Listed below are T cell receptor beta chains from one sample, sequenced in a study of shared clonotypes between healthy human individuals. Sequencing was performed with immunoSEQ multiplex PCR; in TCRdb, only in-frame clones are kept and a portion is missing. The data show a few million clones, around nine tenths seen once. Sequenced: naive CD4+ T cells sorted from blood. All receptors derive from a man in his late teens or twenties in good health. Each CDR3 is given with its conserved first and last residue. Fields, in order: J gene, D gene, V gene, CDR3 protein, CDR3 DNA. A D gene is named only where the DNA matches it firmly.

j_gene: TRBJ1-3
d_gene: .
v_gene: TRBV18
CDR3aa: CASSPRSDGNSGNTIYF
CDR3nt: TGTGCCAGCTCACCTCGATCGGACGGCAATTCTGGAAACACCATATATTTT

j_gene: TRBJ2-2
d_gene: TRBD2
v_gene: TRBV27
CDR3aa: CASSLAGGSTGELFF
CDR3nt: TGTGCCAGCAGTTTAGCGGGAGGATCCACCGGGGAGCTGTTTTTT

j_gene: TRBJ1-2
d_gene: TRBD1
v_gene: TRBV2
CDR3aa: CASGKGQGLNYGYTF
CDR3nt: TGTGCCAGCGGAAAAGGACAGGGTTTAAACTATGGCTACACCTTC

j_gene: TRBJ2-5
d_gene: TRBD2
v_gene: TRBV23-1
CDR3aa: CASTRDGLQDLRLAEYQETQYF
CDR3nt: TGCGCCAGCACCCGGGACGGACTCCAGGACCTCAGACTAGCGGAGTACCAAGAGACCCAGTACTTC

j_gene: TRBJ1-2
d_gene: TRBD1
v_gene: TRBV6-4
CDR3aa: CASSPSGGPYGYTF
CDR3nt: TGTGCCAGCAGTCCTTCAGGGGGCCCCTATGGCTACACCTTC

j_gene: TRBJ2-7
d_gene: TRBD1
v_gene: TRBV9
CDR3aa: CASSRGQVPSYEQYF
CDR3nt: TGTGCCAGCAGCCGAGGACAGGTCCCCTCCTACGAGCAGTACTTC

j_gene: TRBJ2-5
d_gene: .
v_gene: TRBV10-3
CDR3aa: CAISESSIQGETQYF
CDR3nt: TGTGCCATCAGTGAGTCTAGCATACAGGGAGAGACCCAGTACTTC

j_gene: TRBJ1-5
d_gene: .
v_gene: TRBV7-2
CDR3aa: CASSLGGHSPPQHF
CDR3nt: TGTGCCAGCAGCTTGGGGGGCCACTCGCCGCCCCAGCATTTT

j_gene: TRBJ2-1
d_gene: TRBD2
v_gene: TRBV5-4
CDR3aa: CASSGVAGGGNEQFF
CDR3nt: TGTGCCAGCAGCGGCGTTGCGGGAGGGGGTAATGAGCAGTTCTTC

j_gene: TRBJ1-4
d_gene: .
v_gene: TRBV30
CDR3aa: CAWSYKGPNEKLFF
CDR3nt: TGTGCCTGGAGTTACAAGGGACCTAATGAAAAACTGTTTTTT

j_gene: TRBJ2-1
d_gene: .
v_gene: TRBV5-1
CDR3aa: CASSRDDIWWLF
CDR3nt: TGCGCCAGCAGCAGAGACGACATATGGTGGCTCTTC

j_gene: TRBJ2-1
d_gene: TRBD2
v_gene: TRBV29-1
CDR3aa: CSGLGTSIRATEQFF
CDR3nt: TGCAGCGGACTCGGGACTAGTATTAGGGCGACTGAGCAGTTCTTC

j_gene: TRBJ1-4
d_gene: TRBD1
v_gene: TRBV5-1
CDR3aa: CASSIGGGLDEKLFF
CDR3nt: TGCGCCAGCAGTATAGGAGGGGGCTTGGATGAAAAACTGTTTTTT

j_gene: TRBJ2-6
d_gene: .
v_gene: TRBV25-1
CDR3aa: CASTPSGANVLTF
CDR3nt: TGTGCCAGCACTCCATCTGGGGCCAACGTCCTGACTTTC